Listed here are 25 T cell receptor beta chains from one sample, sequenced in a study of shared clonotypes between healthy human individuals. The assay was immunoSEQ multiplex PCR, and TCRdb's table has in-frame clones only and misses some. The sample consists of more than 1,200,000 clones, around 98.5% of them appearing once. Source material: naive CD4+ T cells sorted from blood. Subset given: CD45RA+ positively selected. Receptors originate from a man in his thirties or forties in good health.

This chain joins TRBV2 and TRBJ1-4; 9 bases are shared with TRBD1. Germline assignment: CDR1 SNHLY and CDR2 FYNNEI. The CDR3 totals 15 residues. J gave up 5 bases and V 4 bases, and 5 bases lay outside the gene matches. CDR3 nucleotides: TGTGCCAGCAGTGGCTCGACAGGGGGGAATGAAAAACTGTTTTTT. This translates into CASSGSTGGNEKLFF.

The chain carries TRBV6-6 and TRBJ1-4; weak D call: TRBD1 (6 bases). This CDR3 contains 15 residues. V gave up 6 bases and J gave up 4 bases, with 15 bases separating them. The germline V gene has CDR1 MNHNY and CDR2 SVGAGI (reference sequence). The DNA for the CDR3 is TGTGCCAGCAGCCACCGGGACACCAATAATGAAAAACTGTTTTTT. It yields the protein CASSHRDTNNEKLFF.

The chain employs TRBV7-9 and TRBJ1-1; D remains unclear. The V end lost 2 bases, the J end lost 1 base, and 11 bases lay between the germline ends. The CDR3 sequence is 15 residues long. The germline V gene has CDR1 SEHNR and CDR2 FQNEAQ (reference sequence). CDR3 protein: CASSLSVTGNTEAFF. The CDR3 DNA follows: TGTGCCAGCAGCTTATCGGTGACGGGGAACACTGAAGCTTTCTTT.

For the CDR3, the DNA is TGTGCCAGCAGTAGGGAGGAACGGTATGGCTACACCTTC. Its protein product is CASSREERYGYTF. The chain carries TRBV28 and TRBJ1-2; D is ambiguous. The CDR3 spans 13 residues. CDR1 is MDHEN and CDR2 is SYDVKM in the germline V gene. V dropped 5 bases and J dropped 5 bases, with 12 bases sitting between them.

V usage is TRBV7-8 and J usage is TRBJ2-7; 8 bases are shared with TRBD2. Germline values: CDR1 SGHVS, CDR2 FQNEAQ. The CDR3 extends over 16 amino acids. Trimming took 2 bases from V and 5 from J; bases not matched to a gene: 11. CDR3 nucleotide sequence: TGTGCCAGCAGCTTAACTAGCGGAAACCTTAGGAACGAGCAGTACTTC. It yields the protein CASSLTSGNLRNEQYF.

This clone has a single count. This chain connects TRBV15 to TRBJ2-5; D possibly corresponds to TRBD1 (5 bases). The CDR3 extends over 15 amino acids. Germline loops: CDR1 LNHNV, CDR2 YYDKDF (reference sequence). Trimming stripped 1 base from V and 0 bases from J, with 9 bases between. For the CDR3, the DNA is TGTGCCACCAGCAGAGCGACAGCGTACCAAGAGACCCAGTACTTC. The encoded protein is CATSRATAYQETQYF.

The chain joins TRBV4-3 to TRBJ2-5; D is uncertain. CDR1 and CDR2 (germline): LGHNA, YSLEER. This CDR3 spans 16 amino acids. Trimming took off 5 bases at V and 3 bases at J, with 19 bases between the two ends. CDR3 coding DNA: TGCGCCAGCAGCGACGGAGCAGGAAGGTTGGAAGAGACCCAGTACTTC. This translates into CASSDGAGRLEETQYF.

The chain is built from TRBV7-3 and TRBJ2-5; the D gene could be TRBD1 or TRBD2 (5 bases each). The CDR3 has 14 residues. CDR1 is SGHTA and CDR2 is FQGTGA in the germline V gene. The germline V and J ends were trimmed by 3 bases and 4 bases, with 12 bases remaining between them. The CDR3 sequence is CASSFSGTPETQYF. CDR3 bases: TGTGCCAGCAGCTTTTCAGGGACCCCAGAGACCCAGTACTTC.

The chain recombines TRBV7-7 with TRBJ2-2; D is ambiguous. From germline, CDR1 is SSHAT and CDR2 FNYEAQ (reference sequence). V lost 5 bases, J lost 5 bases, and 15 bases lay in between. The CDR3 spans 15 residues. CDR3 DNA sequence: TGTGCCAGCAGCCTCACCCCCCCGCCAACCGGGGAGCTGTTTTTT. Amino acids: CASSLTPPPTGELFF.

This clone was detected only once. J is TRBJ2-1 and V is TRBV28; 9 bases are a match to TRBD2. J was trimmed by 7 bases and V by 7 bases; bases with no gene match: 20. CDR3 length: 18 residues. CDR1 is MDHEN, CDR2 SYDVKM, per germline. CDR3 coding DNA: TGTGCCAGCACCACCAACCCGCGCCTAGCGGGAAGACGGAATGAGCAGTTCTTC. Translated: CASTTNPRLAGRRNEQFF.

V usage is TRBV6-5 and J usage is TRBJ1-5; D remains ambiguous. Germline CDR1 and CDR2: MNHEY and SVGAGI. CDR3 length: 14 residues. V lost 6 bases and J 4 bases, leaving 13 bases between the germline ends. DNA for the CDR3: TGTGCCAGCAGACCACGCCTCGGGAATCAGCCCCAGCATTTT. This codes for CASRPRLGNQPQHF.

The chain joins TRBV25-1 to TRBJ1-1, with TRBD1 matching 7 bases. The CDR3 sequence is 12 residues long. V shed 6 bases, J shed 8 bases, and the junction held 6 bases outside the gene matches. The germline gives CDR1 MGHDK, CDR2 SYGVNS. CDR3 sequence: CASSPTGHEAFF. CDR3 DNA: TGTGCCAGCAGCCCGACAGGGCACGAAGCTTTCTTT.

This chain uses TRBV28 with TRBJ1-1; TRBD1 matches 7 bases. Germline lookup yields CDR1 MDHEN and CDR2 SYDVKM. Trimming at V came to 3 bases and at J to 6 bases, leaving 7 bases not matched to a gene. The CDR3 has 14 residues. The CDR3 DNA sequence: TGTGCCAGCAGTTTGACAGGGTTACCCCCTGAAGCTTTCTTT. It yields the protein CASSLTGLPPEAFF. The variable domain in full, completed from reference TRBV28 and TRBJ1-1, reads DVKVTQSSRYLVKRTGEKVFLECVQDMDHENMFWYRQDPGLGLRLIYFSYDVKMKEKGDIPEGYSVSREKKERFSLILESASTNQTSMYLCASSLTGLPPEAFFGQGTRLTVV.

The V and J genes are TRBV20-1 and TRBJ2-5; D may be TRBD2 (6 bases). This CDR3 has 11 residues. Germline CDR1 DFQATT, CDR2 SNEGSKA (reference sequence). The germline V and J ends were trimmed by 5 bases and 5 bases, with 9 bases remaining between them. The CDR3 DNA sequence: TGCAGTGCTTGGGACTTGGAGACCCAGTACTTC. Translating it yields CSAWDLETQYF.

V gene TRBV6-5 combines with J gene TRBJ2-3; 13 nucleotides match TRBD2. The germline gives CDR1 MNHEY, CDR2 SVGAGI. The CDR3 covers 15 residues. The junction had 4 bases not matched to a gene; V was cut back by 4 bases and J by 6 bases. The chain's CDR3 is CASSSLTSGRDTQYF. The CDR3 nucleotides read TGTGCCAGCAGTTCCTTGACTAGCGGGAGGGATACGCAGTATTTT.

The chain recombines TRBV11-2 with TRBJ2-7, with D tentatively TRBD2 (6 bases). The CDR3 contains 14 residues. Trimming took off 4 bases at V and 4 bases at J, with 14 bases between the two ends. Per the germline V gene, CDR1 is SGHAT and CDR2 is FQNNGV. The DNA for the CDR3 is TGTGCCAGCAGCTCGACCGGGACTTTATACGAGCAGTACTTC. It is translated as CASSSTGTLYEQYF.

CDR3 bases: TGTGCCACCAGTCTCGGGGGCGCGAGCTCCTACGAGCAGTACTTC. Its translation is CATSLGGASSYEQYF. The genes are TRBV15 and TRBJ2-7, with D perhaps being TRBD1 or TRBD2 (6 bases each). V lost 6 bases to trimming and J lost 0 bases, with 15 bases between them. There are 15 residues in the CDR3. CDR1 and CDR2 from the germline V gene are LNHNV and YYDKDF (reference sequence).

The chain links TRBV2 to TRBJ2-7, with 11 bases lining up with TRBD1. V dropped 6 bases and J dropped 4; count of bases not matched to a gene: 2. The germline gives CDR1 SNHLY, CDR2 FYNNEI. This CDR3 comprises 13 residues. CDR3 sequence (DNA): TGTGCCAGCAGGGACAGGGGGCGGTACGAGCAGTACTTC. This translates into CASRDRGRYEQYF.

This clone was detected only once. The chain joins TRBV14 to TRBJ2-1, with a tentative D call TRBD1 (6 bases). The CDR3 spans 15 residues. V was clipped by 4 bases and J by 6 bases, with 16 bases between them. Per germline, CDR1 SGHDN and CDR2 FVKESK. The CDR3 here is CASSLVRGRGNEQFF. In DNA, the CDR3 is TGTGCCAGCAGCCTTGTCAGGGGTCGGGGCAATGAGCAGTTCTTC.

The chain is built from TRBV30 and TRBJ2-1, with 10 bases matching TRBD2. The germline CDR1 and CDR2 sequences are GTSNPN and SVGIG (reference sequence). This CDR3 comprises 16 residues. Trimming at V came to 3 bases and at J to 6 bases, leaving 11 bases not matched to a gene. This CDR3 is CAWRAGLAGAFNEQFF. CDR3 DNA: TGTGCCTGGAGGGCGGGGCTAGCGGGAGCATTCAATGAGCAGTTCTTC.

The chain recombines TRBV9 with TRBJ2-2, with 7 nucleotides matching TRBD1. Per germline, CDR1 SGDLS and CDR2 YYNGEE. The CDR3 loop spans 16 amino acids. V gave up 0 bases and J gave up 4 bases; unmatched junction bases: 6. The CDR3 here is CASSVAGQFFTGELFF. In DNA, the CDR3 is TGTGCCAGCAGCGTAGCGGGACAGTTTTTCACCGGGGAGCTGTTTTTT.

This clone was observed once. CDR3 loop: CASSPLTVLEGEAFF. DNA of the CDR3: TGTGCCAGCAGCCCCTTGACGGTTCTGGAAGGAGAAGCTTTCTTT. V is TRBV7-3 and J is TRBJ1-1; D not certain. Germline V gene data show CDR1 as SGHTA and CDR2 as FQGTGA. CDR3 length equals 15 residues. Trimming removed 5 bases from V and 8 bases from J, with 21 bases in between.

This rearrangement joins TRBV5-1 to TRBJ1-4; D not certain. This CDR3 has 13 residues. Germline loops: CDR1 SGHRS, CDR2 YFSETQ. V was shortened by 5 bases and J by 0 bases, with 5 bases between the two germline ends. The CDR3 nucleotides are TGCGCCAGCAGGGGAGCAACTAATGAAAAACTGTTTTTT. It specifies CASRGATNEKLFF.

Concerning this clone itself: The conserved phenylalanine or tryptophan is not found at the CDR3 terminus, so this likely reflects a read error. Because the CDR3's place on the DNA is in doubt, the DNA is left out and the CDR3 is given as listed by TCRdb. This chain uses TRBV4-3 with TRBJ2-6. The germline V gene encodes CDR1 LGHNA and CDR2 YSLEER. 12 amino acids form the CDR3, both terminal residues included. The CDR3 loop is CASSSLLGRHKV.

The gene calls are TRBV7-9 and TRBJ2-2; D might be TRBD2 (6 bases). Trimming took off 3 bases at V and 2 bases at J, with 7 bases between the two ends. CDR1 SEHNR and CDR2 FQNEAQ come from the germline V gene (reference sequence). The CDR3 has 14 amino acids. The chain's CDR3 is CASSFGLNTGELFF. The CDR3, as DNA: TGTGCCAGCAGCTTTGGACTAAACACCGGGGAGCTGTTTTTT.